This paragraph reports one T cell receptor beta chain. The V end was cut by 5 bases, the J end by 2 bases, with 12 bases between. CDR1 and CDR2 from the germline V gene are GTSNPN and SVGIG (reference sequence). The CDR3 runs to 13 residues. TCRdb's table, derived via immunoSEQ multiplex PCR, lists solely in-frame clones and lacks some. Seen here are about a million clones, 60% to 80% observed once, and the top ten hold 0.89%. The sample is drawn from a study of shared clonotypes between healthy human individuals. This receptor was taken from a young man in good health. Some clones in this sample may be carry-over from other donors' samples. The V call is TRBV30, the J call TRBJ1-2; perhaps TRBD1 as D (6 bases). Sequencing was performed on memory CD4+ T cells from PBMCs. Subset reported: CD45RA-negative fraction. CDR3 coding DNA: TGTGCCTGGGCTGACAGGAGCAACTATGGCTACACCTTC. It encodes CAWADRSNYGYTF.